This passage covers 7 T cell receptor beta chains from one sample sequenced in a study of blood T cell repertoires in COVID-19. Assay used: immunoSEQ multiplex PCR; TCRdb lists only in-frame clones, some missing. Seen here are 100,000 to 150,000 clones, approximately 70% observed once, and the top ten hold less than 2.5%. The source material was peripheral blood. The receptors originated from a woman between 70 and 85 years old with acute or convalescent COVID-19.

This clone was detected only once. V is TRBV12-5 and J is TRBJ1-2; TRBD1 might be the D (6 bases). Per the germline V gene, CDR1 is LGHNT and CDR2 is FRNRAP. The CDR3 runs to 16 residues. Trimming took off 3 bases at V and 2 bases at J, with 16 bases between the two ends. The CDR3 loop reads CASGFPLQGRNYGYTF. Here the CDR3 DNA reads TGTGCTAGTGGTTTTCCCTTACAGGGTAGGAACTATGGCTACACCTTC. Combining the CDR3 with reference TRBV12-5 and TRBJ1-2 gives the whole variable domain DARVTQTPRHKVTEMGQEVTMRCQPILGHNTVFWYRQTMMQGLELLAYFRNRAPLDDSGMPKDRFSAEMPDATLATLKIQPSEPRDSAVYFCASGFPLQGRNYGYTFGSGTRLTVV.

A single count supports this clone. The chain employs TRBV4-3 and TRBJ2-3; D may be TRBD1 (5 bases). The V gene's germline CDR1 is LGHNA and CDR2 YSLEER. CDR3 length: 15 amino acids. Deletions cut 0 bases from V and 5 bases from J, with 12 bases between. CDR3 amino acids: CASSQDRITGDTQYF. The CDR3 DNA is TGCGCCAGCAGCCAAGATCGGATCACAGGAGATACGCAGTATTTT.

The chain is built from TRBV4-2 and TRBJ2-7; 8 bases align to TRBD2. CDR1 and CDR2 (germline): LGHNA, YNFKEQ. The CDR3 spans 17 residues. The V gene end was trimmed by 4 bases and the J gene end by 5 bases; junction bases not matched to a gene: 16. The CDR3 bases are TGTGCCAGCAGCCTCAACCTCCCGGGACTAGGGGTGGACGAGCAGTACTTC. Its protein product is CASSLNLPGLGVDEQYF.

This clone showed up many times. CDR3 residues: CASTLRGSHTDTQYF. The DNA of the CDR3 is TGTGCCAGCACCCTGCGCGGCTCGCACACAGATACGCAGTATTTT. The rearrangement joins TRBV6-5 to TRBJ2-3; no clear D gene. The ends were cut back, 7 bases at V and 2 bases at J, with 16 bases in the middle. From germline, CDR1 is MNHEY and CDR2 SVGAGI. The CDR3 runs to 15 residues.

This chain connects TRBV14 to TRBJ1-2; D gene unclear. The CDR3 covers 14 residues. Trimming stripped 4 bases from V and 3 bases from J, with 12 bases between. Germline CDR1 reads SGHDN; CDR2 reads FVKESK. The CDR3 bases are TGTGCCAGCAGCCGAAGAGATTTGGACTATGGCTACACCTTC. Amino acids: CASSRRDLDYGYTF.

The chain couples TRBV6-1 to TRBJ2-5; D is unclear. V was cut by 3 bases and J by 5 bases, with 19 bases left in between. Germline loops: CDR1 MNHNS, CDR2 SASEGT. The CDR3 has 16 amino acids. CDR3 sequence (DNA): TGTGCCAGCAGTGATTGGTGGAGCACTAACCGTGAGACCCAGTACTTC. It encodes CASSDWWSTNRETQYF.

V gene TRBV10-2 combines with J gene TRBJ1-1, with D possibly matching TRBD1 (6 bases). The V end lost 4 bases, the J end lost 4 bases, and 16 bases lay between the germline ends. The CDR3 is 15 residues long. Germline CDR1 WSHSY, CDR2 SAAADI. In DNA, the CDR3 is TGCGCCAGCAGTGCCCAGGGGTTTAAGCGCACTGAAGCTTTCTTT. Its translation is CASSAQGFKRTEAFF.